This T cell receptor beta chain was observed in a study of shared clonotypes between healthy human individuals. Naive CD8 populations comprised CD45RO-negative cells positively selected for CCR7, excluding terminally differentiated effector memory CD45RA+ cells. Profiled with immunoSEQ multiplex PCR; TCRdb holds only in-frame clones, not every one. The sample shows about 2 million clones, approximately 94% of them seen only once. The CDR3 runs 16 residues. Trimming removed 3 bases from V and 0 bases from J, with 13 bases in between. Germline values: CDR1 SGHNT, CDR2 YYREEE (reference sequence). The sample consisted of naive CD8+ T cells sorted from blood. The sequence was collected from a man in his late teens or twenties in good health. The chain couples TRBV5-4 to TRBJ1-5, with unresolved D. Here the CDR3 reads CASSSVDGYSNQPQHF. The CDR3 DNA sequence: TGTGCCAGCAGCTCGGTGGACGGATATAGCAATCAGCCCCAGCATTTT.